Listed below are T cell receptor beta chains from one sample, sequenced in a study of blood T cell repertoires in COVID-19. TCRdb's table, derived via immunoSEQ multiplex PCR, lists solely in-frame clones and lacks some. Seen here are 180,000 or so clones, over 80% observed once, and the top ten hold 10% to 15%. Sequences were obtained from PBMCs or T cells enriched from blood (not recorded which). These receptors originate from an older woman who had recovered from COVID-19. Each CDR3 is given without its conserved first and last residue. A D gene is named only where the DNA matches it firmly.

ATSGSWGKGGKLF	TRBV15	TRBJ1-4	.
ASSGQGTLIEKLF	TRBV2	TRBJ1-4	TRBD1
ASSEQIAGAYITDTQY	TRBV6-1	TRBJ2-3	TRBD2
ASSEYRGTNGYT	TRBV6-1	TRBJ1-2	.
ASSDPGSPLYSNQPQH	TRBV6-1	TRBJ1-5	.
ASSLAQGPQETQY	TRBV7-2	TRBJ2-5	.
ASSQTRGLGSYGYT	TRBV4-1	TRBJ1-2	TRBD1
ASSPRQGYQETQY	TRBV11-2	TRBJ2-5	TRBD1
ASSQLRGPILNTEAF	TRBV4-1	TRBJ1-1	TRBD1
AWSPGGNYGYT	TRBV30	TRBJ1-2	.
ASSPQGARNEQF	TRBV18	TRBJ2-1	TRBD1
ASRQGGEQY	TRBV28	TRBJ2-7	.
AWTQGHLLGGYT	TRBV30	TRBJ1-2	.
ASSPTLGSGFYNEQF	TRBV27	TRBJ2-1	.
ASSLVPGGQGGYEQY	TRBV5-1	TRBJ2-7	.
AWSRTGRAYGYT	TRBV30	TRBJ1-2	.
ASTKEAGGANVLT	TRBV2	TRBJ2-6	.
SGSGHLNTEAF	TRBV29-1	TRBJ1-1	.
ASREGRGRGTDTQY	TRBV19	TRBJ2-3	.
ASSPLSYRGHQPQH	TRBV27	TRBJ1-5	TRBD1
ASSLLEQGQRFGYT	TRBV7-9	TRBJ1-2	TRBD1
ASSLEKGAYEQY	TRBV5-4	TRBJ2-7	.
ASSSVETQY	TRBV5-6	TRBJ2-5	.
SVIMGQMTQH	TRBV29-1	TRBJ1-5	.
ASSLGHDNSPLH	TRBV27	TRBJ1-6	.
ATSRSHVAGGEEQY	TRBV15	TRBJ2-7	TRBD2
ASSPRRDPDTGELF	TRBV18	TRBJ2-2	.
ASSQNIFGGIDWNTIY	TRBV11-2	TRBJ1-3	.
ASSLSPLLAGYNEQF	TRBV28	TRBJ2-1	TRBD2
ASSLALSSGNTIY	TRBV5-1	TRBJ1-3	.
SVGDRVLHEQY	TRBV29-1	TRBJ2-7	TRBD1
ASSLLAAKNIQY	TRBV28	TRBJ2-4	.
ASSEATGGLGTQY	TRBV2	TRBJ2-5	TRBD1
ASSLAGPQGAVGDTQY	TRBV5-1	TRBJ2-3	TRBD1
ASSLEANEKLF	TRBV7-3	TRBJ1-4	.
ASRDLSGLGQPQH	TRBV6-5	TRBJ1-5	.
ASSRSGDANTGELF	TRBV9	TRBJ2-2	TRBD2
ASRPSGSYNEQF	TRBV6-5	TRBJ2-1	TRBD2
ASSERGLAPSYEQY	TRBV10-2	TRBJ2-7	TRBD2
ASSVGQAHSETQY	TRBV9	TRBJ2-5	.
ASSLDDSRSGNTIY	TRBV5-1	TRBJ1-3	.
ASSRRGGDTQY	TRBV3-1/TRBV3-2	TRBJ2-3	.
ASSLGTVPYYEQY	TRBV27	TRBJ2-7	TRBD1
ASSSSDRGLGDTQY	TRBV11-2	TRBJ2-3	TRBD1
ASSTQGVQETQY	TRBV5-4	TRBJ2-5	.
ASSRTGTAAQETQY	TRBV7-9	TRBJ2-5	TRBD1